A selection of T cell receptor beta chains follows, all from one sample in a study of T cell responses to AZD1222 COVID-19 vaccine. TCRdb keeps only in-frame clones here, not all; method: immunoSEQ multiplex PCR. The sample holds 110,000 to 150,000 clones, 92% seen once. This specimen was peripheral blood, taken 28 days after the second AZD1222 dose. Source of these receptors: an adult who received the AZD1222 COVID-19 vaccine. CDR3s include the opening cysteine and the closing phenylalanine or tryptophan.

j_call | v_call | cdr3_aa
TRBJ1-4 | TRBV28 | CASNAYTATNEKLFF
TRBJ2-2 | TRBV29-1 | CSVLLGTGELFF
TRBJ2-7 | TRBV7-9 | CASSPETSPSYEQYF
TRBJ2-1 | TRBV6-5 | CASSRLAGGNNEQFF
TRBJ2-1 | TRBV7-9 | CASSLARLAEQFF
TRBJ2-1 | TRBV28 | CASCTSGYYYNEQFF
TRBJ1-5 | TRBV30 | CAWSVRNRVGNQPQHF
TRBJ1-1 | TRBV18 | CASSPLDAEAFF
TRBJ1-2 | TRBV28 | CASSSLGGVYGYTF
TRBJ1-1 | TRBV18 | CASSPLSDSTEAFF
TRBJ2-2 | TRBV15 | CATSRDHGARPTGELFF
TRBJ2-7 | TRBV24-1 | CATSDSYEQYF
TRBJ1-2 | TRBV28 | CASSSLALGYTF
TRBJ2-7 | TRBV28 | CASSLRPVYEQYF
TRBJ2-5 | TRBV4-2 | CASSHTQGSGQETQYF
TRBJ1-1 | TRBV5-1 | CASSMGMNTEAFF
TRBJ2-7 | TRBV21-1 | CASSEGSWTGNDEQYF
TRBJ1-1 | TRBV30 | CAWRDSGRTEAFF
TRBJ1-2 | TRBV29-1 | CSVSRHKGPGGYGYTF
TRBJ1-5 | TRBV6-2/TRBV6-3 | CASSYSTGTSSNQPQHF
TRBJ2-1 | TRBV24-1 | CATSEGLAGVSEQFF
TRBJ1-1 | TRBV7-6 | CASSLGDGIVTEAFF
TRBJ1-1 | TRBV15 | CATSVRQMNTEAFF
TRBJ2-7 | TRBV18 | CASSPRDSADEQYF